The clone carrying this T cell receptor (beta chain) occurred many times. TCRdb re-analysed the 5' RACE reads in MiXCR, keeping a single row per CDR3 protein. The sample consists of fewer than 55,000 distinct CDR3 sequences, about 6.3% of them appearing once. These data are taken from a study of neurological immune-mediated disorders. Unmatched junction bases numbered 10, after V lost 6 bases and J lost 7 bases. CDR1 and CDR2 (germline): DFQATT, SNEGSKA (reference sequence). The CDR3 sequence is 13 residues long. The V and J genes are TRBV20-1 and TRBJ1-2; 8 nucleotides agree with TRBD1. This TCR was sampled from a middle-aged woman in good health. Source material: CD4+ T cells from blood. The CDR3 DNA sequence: TGCAGTGCCCGAGGGCAGGGGGCGCCTGGCTACACCTTC. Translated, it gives CSARGQGAPGYTF.